The 25 T cell receptor beta chains presented below share a single source sample, sequenced in a study of T cells in Graves' hyperthyroidism and ophthalmopathy. From RNA transcripts, TCR beta CDR3 regions were amplified. The primer set for the first-round RT-PCR of the TCR CDR3 was HTBI. TCRdb re-called the multiplex PCR reads through MiXCR, storing one row per CDR3 protein. The table has 190,000 or so distinct CDR3 sequences, approximately 20% seen once. Sequencing used blood. The receptors shown here come from a man in his forties with Graves' hyperthyroidism.

There are many counts of this clonotype. V and J are TRBV20-1 and TRBJ1-4; D is unresolved. V was trimmed by 3 bases and J by 8 bases, leaving 16 bases between them. Germline V gene sequence: CDR1 DFQATT, CDR2 SNEGSKA (reference sequence). This CDR3 has 14 amino acids. The CDR3 sequence is CSASLAVEGEKLFF. The CDR3 DNA follows: TGCAGTGCTAGTTTGGCAGTCGAAGGGGAAAAACTGTTTTTT.

This chain links TRBV5-1 with TRBJ1-1; 11 bases agree with TRBD1. The V and J ends lost 7 bases and 5 bases, in that order; junction bases with no gene match: 13. The CDR3 has 16 residues. Germline CDR1 and CDR2: SGHRS and YFSETQ. The CDR3 DNA reads as TGCGCCAGCGGACCCCTTGGACAGGGGGCTCGGACTGAAGCTTTCTTT. Translated: CASGPLGQGARTEAFF.

In this sample, this clonotype turned up many times. The CDR3 region is CASSLLSNRDSPLHF. Here the CDR3 DNA reads TGCGCCAGCAGCTTGTTGAGCAATCGAGATTCACCCCTCCACTTT. The rearrangement uses TRBV5-1 and TRBJ1-6; D remains unclear. Germline-derived CDR1 and CDR2 are SGHRS and YFSETQ. The CDR3 has 15 residues. Trimming took off 1 base at V and 8 bases at J, with 13 bases between the two ends.

The chain recombines TRBV3-1 with TRBJ2-7; 8 bases fit TRBD1. V dropped 3 bases and J dropped 6; count of bases not matched to a gene: 10. CDR1 is LGHDT, CDR2 YNNKEL, per germline (reference sequence). There are 15 residues in the CDR3. The CDR3 loop reads CASSQVTGDRREQYF. The DNA for the CDR3 is TGTGCCAGCAGCCAGGTGACAGGGGATCGCCGCGAGCAGTACTTC.

In its sample, this clonotype was seen a few times. The chain joins TRBV5-5 to TRBJ1-3; no definite D call. Germline CDR1 SGHKS, CDR2 YYEKEE (reference sequence). Trimming removed 1 base from V and 4 bases from J, with 6 bases in between. The length of the CDR3 is 13 residues. The CDR3 here is CASSLQSGNTIYF. The CDR3 bases are TGTGCCAGCAGCTTGCAGAGCGGAAACACCATATATTTT.

This clonotype was seen a handful of times. The rearrangement joins TRBV5-6 to TRBJ1-1; 10 bases are a match to TRBD1. The length of the CDR3 is 13 residues. Trimming removed 4 bases from V and 5 bases from J; junction bases left unmatched: 2. CDR1 and CDR2 (germline): SGHDT, YYEEEE. The CDR3 loop reads CASSADRGTEAFF. The DNA for the CDR3 is TGTGCCAGCAGCGCGGACAGGGGGACTGAAGCTTTCTTT.

This chain links TRBV19 with TRBJ2-1, with a tentative D call TRBD1 (5 bases). From germline, CDR1 is LNHDA and CDR2 SQIVND (reference sequence). V was shortened by 7 bases and J by 3 bases, with 10 bases between the two germline ends. The CDR3 consists of 13 residues. The CDR3 loop reads CASNPTGYNEQFF. CDR3 coding DNA: TGTGCCAGTAATCCCACAGGCTACAATGAGCAGTTCTTC.

CDR3 nucleotides: TGCGCCAGCAGCCAATTGACAGGGAGGGAGACCTATGGCTACACCTTC. This translates into CASSQLTGRETYGYTF. This chain joins TRBV4-3 and TRBJ1-2, with 7 bases matching TRBD1. Trimming removed 2 bases from V and 4 bases from J; junction bases left unmatched: 10. The germline CDR1 and CDR2 sequences are LGHNA and YSLEER. CDR3 length equals 16 residues.

V is TRBV4-1 and J is TRBJ1-6; D gene uncertain. The V end was cut by 5 bases, the J end by 7 bases, with 18 bases between. CDR3 length equals 16 residues. The germline V gene has CDR1 MGHRA and CDR2 YSYEKL. CDR3 sequence (DNA): TGCGCCAGCAGCAATAGAGAGTTGGTAACGAATTCACCCCTCCACTTT. Translating gives CASSNRELVTNSPLHF.

This clonotype appeared many times. The V call is TRBV7-3, the J call TRBJ2-2; TRBD2 agrees at 7 bases. The germline CDR1 and CDR2 sequences are SGHTA and FQGTGA. The CDR3 loop spans 13 amino acids. V trimming: 3 bases; J trimming: 7 bases; junction bases outside the gene matches: 2. As DNA, the CDR3 is TGTGCCAGCAGCTTCCGCGGGGGCGGGGAGCTGTTTTTT. It is translated as CASSFRGGGELFF.

This clonotype was seen ten or more times. J is TRBJ2-2 and V is TRBV5-1, with 8 bases lining up with TRBD1. CDR3 size: 16 residues. Germline CDR1 and CDR2: SGHRS and YFSETQ. V was clipped by 4 bases and J by 2 bases; unmatched bases: 7. DNA for the CDR3: TGCGCCAGCAGCCCAGGGGGACAGGTTAACACCGGGGAGCTGTTTTTT. Translated, it gives CASSPGGQVNTGELFF.

The chain combines TRBV9 with TRBJ2-3; D is ambiguous. Germline assignment: CDR1 SGDLS and CDR2 YYNGEE. This CDR3 region has 13 residues. V was clipped by 4 bases and J by 4 bases, with 10 bases between them. DNA for the CDR3: TGTGCCAGCAGCCTTCCCCCCGCAGATACGCAGTATTTT. Translating it yields CASSLPPADTQYF.

The chain couples TRBV11-2 to TRBJ2-2; the D gene is possibly TRBD2 (7 bases). This CDR3 region has 17 residues. Germline V gene data show CDR1 as SGHAT and CDR2 as FQNNGV. V was clipped by 0 bases and J by 4 bases, with 15 bases between them. CDR3 in amino acids: CASSLDLLGGLTGELFF. In DNA form, the CDR3 reads TGTGCCAGCAGCTTAGATCTTTTGGGGGGGCTCACCGGGGAGCTGTTTTTT.

This clonotype was seen ten or more times. The chain couples TRBV4-3 to TRBJ1-2; 8 bases fit TRBD1. Trimming at V came to 5 bases and at J to 8 bases, leaving 7 bases not matched to a gene. The CDR3 runs 13 residues. Germline V CDR1 and CDR2: LGHNA, YSLEER. CDR3 residues: CASSDGQGRGYTF. As DNA, the CDR3 is TGCGCCAGCAGCGACGGACAGGGTAGGGGCTACACCTTC.

V gene TRBV7-2 combines with J gene TRBJ2-2; 10 nucleotides align to TRBD2. Germline V gives CDR1 SGHTA, CDR2 FQGNSA. V was pared by 5 bases and J by 0 bases, with 6 bases of the junction left unmatched. The CDR3 has 17 residues. The CDR3 region is CASSPPGLAPNTGELFF. The CDR3 DNA is TGTGCCAGCAGCCCACCGGGACTAGCGCCGAACACCGGGGAGCTGTTTTTT.

This clonotype was seen many times. V gene TRBV20-1 combines with J gene TRBJ1-3; unclear D gene. The V gene's germline CDR1 is DFQATT and CDR2 SNEGSKA (reference sequence). V lost 5 bases, J lost 1 base, and 9 bases lay in between. This CDR3 spans 13 amino acids. The CDR3 sequence: CSASHGSGNTIYF. DNA for the CDR3: TGCAGTGCTTCGCATGGATCTGGAAACACCATATATTTT.

The chain carries TRBV28 and TRBJ2-7; tentatively, D is TRBD1 (6 bases). Trimming removed 2 bases at V and 6 bases at J, with 14 bases between. This CDR3 comprises 14 residues. The V gene's germline CDR1 is MDHEN and CDR2 SYDVKM. Here the CDR3 reads CASSLRQGWREQYF. For the CDR3, the DNA is TGTGCCAGCAGTTTACGGCAGGGGTGGCGCGAGCAGTACTTC.

This clonotype occurred many times. This chain links TRBV19 with TRBJ1-2; no clear D gene. This CDR3 comprises 13 residues. V gave up 4 bases and J gave up 4 bases, with 10 bases separating them. Germline CDR1 is LNHDA and CDR2 is SQIVND (reference sequence). Here the CDR3 DNA reads TGTGCCAGTAGTACCGGGCCTCTCTATGGCTACACCTTC. This gives the protein CASSTGPLYGYTF.

V and J are TRBV20-1 and TRBJ2-3; 8 nucleotides match TRBD2. With 6 bases clipped from V and 1 base from J, the junction kept 6 bases outside the gene matches. Germline V gene lookup returns CDR1 DFQATT and CDR2 SNEGSKA (reference sequence). CDR3 length: 14 residues. This CDR3 is CSAGGGTGTDTQYF. The CDR3 nucleotides are TGCAGTGCGGGCGGGGGGACGGGCACAGATACGCAGTATTTT.

This clonotype has ten or more counts. The chain carries TRBV20-1 and TRBJ1-6; TRBD1 is a possible D gene (6 bases). This CDR3 comprises 16 residues. Germline CDR1 reads DFQATT; CDR2 reads SNEGSKA (reference sequence). Between the trimmed V and J ends, which lost 2 bases and 4 bases, there was a span of 15 bases. The CDR3 nucleotides are TGCAGTGCTAGACATCTATCGACAGGTTATAATTCACCCCTCCACTTT. Translated, it gives CSARHLSTGYNSPLHF.

Many counts were recorded for this clonotype. V is TRBV2 and J is TRBJ2-3; 10 nucleotides match TRBD2. The CDR3 contains 15 residues. The germline CDR1 and CDR2 sequences are SNHLY and FYNNEI. After removal of 5 bases from V and 5 bases from J, the junction contained 7 bases not matched to a gene. The CDR3 loop is CASSLSGGARDTQYF. The CDR3 bases are TGTGCCAGCAGTTTGAGCGGGGGGGCACGAGATACGCAGTATTTT. Variable domain in full (rest from reference TRBV2 and TRBJ2-3): EPEVTQTPSHQVTQMGQEVILRCVPISNHLYFYWYRQILGQKVEFLVSFYNNEISEKSEIFDDQFSVERPDGSNFTLKIRSTKLEDSAMYFCASSLSGGARDTQYFGPGTRLTVL.

This clonotype has just one count. CDR3 residues: CASTPSGRNNEQFF. CDR3 coding DNA: TGTGCCAGCACCCCTAGCGGGAGGAACAATGAGCAGTTCTTC. This rearrangement joins TRBV12-3 or TRBV12-4 to TRBJ2-1, with 11 bases lining up with TRBD2. V gave up 7 bases and J gave up 5 bases; unmatched junction bases: 4. The length of the CDR3 is 14 residues.

The CDR3 spells CASAGGYEQYF. The CDR3 DNA reads as TGTGCCAGCGCAGGGGGCTACGAGCAGTACTTC. The chain links TRBV28 to TRBJ2-7; 7 bases fit TRBD1. The CDR3 extends over 11 amino acids. Per germline, CDR1 MDHEN and CDR2 SYDVKM. The ends lost 8 bases at V and 3 bases at J; junction bases unmatched: 1.

The V gene is TRBV11-1, the J gene TRBJ2-1; D gene unclear. The CDR3 has 13 amino acids. V lost 2 bases and J 8 bases, leaving 10 bases between the germline ends. CDR1 SGHAT and CDR2 FQDESV come from the germline V gene (reference sequence). The CDR3 reads CASSLSWQDEQFF. CDR3 coding DNA: TGTGCCAGCAGCTTAAGTTGGCAAGATGAGCAGTTCTTC.

The V call is TRBV19, the J call TRBJ1-2; D gene uncertain. CDR3 length: 13 residues. Germline CDR1 LNHDA, CDR2 SQIVND (reference sequence). Trimming removed 0 bases from V and 13 bases from J, with 15 bases in between. DNA for the CDR3: TGTGCCAGTAGTATAGATTTCCGGCTGCCTGGCACCTTC. Its protein is CASSIDFRLPGTF.